The 7 T cell receptor beta chains below all came from one sample that was sequenced in a study of blood T cells in healthy people across ages. The authors ran a second PCR of about 6 to 12 cycles using a sample-barcoded 5' primer and a J-beta primer mix. TCRdb used MiXCR to reprocess the 5' RACE reads, holding one entry per CDR3 protein. The data contain almost 1 million distinct CDR3 sequences, roughly 51% of them singletons. The source material was blood. The receptor source for this set is a woman aged 60-75 years in good health.

The rearrangement uses TRBV20-1 and TRBJ2-4, with D unclear. The CDR3 has 14 amino acids. V was cut by 1 base and J by 2 bases, with 9 bases left in between. Germline V CDR1 and CDR2: DFQATT, SNEGSKA (reference sequence). The CDR3 reads CSARVGPTKNIQYF. The CDR3 DNA follows: TGCAGTGCTAGAGTCGGCCCAACCAAAAACATTCAGTACTTC.

There are a few counts of this clonotype. The chain recombines TRBV15 with TRBJ1-1; no clear D. V was trimmed by 4 bases and J by 5 bases, leaving 11 bases between them. The CDR3 spans 13 residues. The germline V gene has CDR1 LNHNV and CDR2 YYDKDF (reference sequence). The chain's CDR3 is CATSTEGRTEAFF. CDR3 bases: TGTGCCACCAGCACTGAAGGTCGGACTGAAGCTTTCTTT.

The rearrangement links TRBV4-1 to TRBJ2-1; 11 nucleotides match TRBD1. This CDR3 region has 15 residues. The germline V gene has CDR1 MGHRA and CDR2 YSYEKL. The V and J ends lost 5 bases and 8 bases, in that order; junction bases with no gene match: 8. The CDR3 is CASSGRDRGVDEQFF. The CDR3 bases are TGCGCCAGCAGCGGACGGGACAGGGGGGTCGATGAGCAGTTCTTC.

This clonotype was recorded a few times. The gene calls are TRBV20-1 and TRBJ2-5, with D hard to call. The germline gives CDR1 DFQATT, CDR2 SNEGSKA (reference sequence). Trimming left V 2 bases short and J 0 bases short, with 10 bases between. The CDR3 loop spans 14 amino acids. CDR3 loop: CSARQTPNQETQYF. In nucleotides, the CDR3 is TGCAGTGCTAGACAGACCCCCAACCAAGAGACCCAGTACTTC.

In its sample, this clonotype was seen a few times. V usage is TRBV9 and J usage is TRBJ2-3; 10 nucleotides agree with TRBD2. Germline V CDR1 and CDR2: SGDLS, YYNGEE. The length of the CDR3 is 16 residues. V was pared by 3 bases and J by 3 bases, with 7 bases of the junction left unmatched. This chain's CDR3 is CASSALAGDGTDTQYF. DNA of the CDR3: TGTGCCAGCAGCGCCCTAGCGGGAGACGGGACAGATACGCAGTATTTT.

Of note for this clonotype: A much larger clone lies a single base off, so this may be a read error. The V call is TRBV10-3, the J call TRBJ2-3, with TRBD2 identical over 7 bases. In germline, CDR1 is ENHRY, CDR2 SYGVKD. The CDR3 spans 15 residues. As DNA, the CDR3 is TGTACCATCAGTGTCGAAGCGGGGTTAGCAGATACGCAGTATTTT. It is translated as CTISVEAGLADTQYF.

This clonotype was recorded a few times. This sequence joins TRBV5-1 and TRBJ2-6; the D gene is possibly TRBD2 (6 bases). This CDR3 comprises 17 residues. V dropped 0 bases and J dropped 0 bases, with 10 bases sitting between them. The germline V gene encodes CDR1 SGHRS and CDR2 YFSETQ. CDR3 nucleotides: TGCGCCAGCAGCTTGGGTTGGCGGGGCTCTGGGGCCAACGTCCTGACTTTC. This sequence encodes CASSLGWRGSGANVLTF.